The T cell receptor beta chain described here comes from a study of Ad26.COV2.S vaccination and SARS-CoV-2 variants. Study-wide points: Measurements of TCR breadth and depth may have given underestimates of the total T cell responses. Vaccine recipients had higher spike-specific TCR breadth than placebo recipients.

The method was immunoSEQ multiplex PCR; TCRdb's version includes in-frame clones alone and lacks a portion of them. The sample carries roughly 400,000 clones, about nine tenths recorded once. About this clone: Its specificity is unknown. Other DNA sequences in this specimen translate into the identical CDR3.

Treatment specified: 15 to 20 received Ad26.COV2.S at low or high dose, single or two shots; about 5 received placebo; per-sample allocation not given. Sampling was performed 63 days after the first vaccine or placebo injection. The receptor was isolated from a person aged 18-65 years who received the Ad26.COV2.S COVID-19 vaccine or a placebo. Sequencing was performed on peripheral blood, taken in a trial of Ad26.COV2.S vaccine versus placebo.

CDR3 bases: TGTGCCAGCAGCGTAGAGAACACCGGGGAGCTGTTTTTT. As protein: CASSVENTGELFF. The gene calls are TRBV9 and TRBJ2-2; D remains unclear. CDR3 length: 13 amino acids. Germline CDR1 is SGDLS and CDR2 is YYNGEE. Trimming left V 0 bases short and J 1 base short, with 1 base between.